A single sample gave rise to the 19 T cell receptor beta chains below, sequenced in a study of patients and donors after allogeneic stem cell transplantation. TCRdb reanalysed the RT-PCR reads using MiXCR and keeps one entry per CDR3 protein. Of 900,000 to 1,000,000 distinct CDR3 sequences listed, about 20% were seen once; the top ten hold around 5.5%. The sequencing input was blood, either unsorted or a sorted T cell fraction (not recorded which). The receptors here all came from a human donor who was either an allogeneic HSCT recipient or a stem cell or donor lymphocyte infusion donor (not recorded which). It is not recorded whose cells these are; they may come from a transplant donor.

This clonotype showed up just a few times. The chain recombines TRBV10-3 with TRBJ1-1; 8 positions match TRBD1. The germline gives CDR1 ENHRY, CDR2 SYGVKD. The CDR3 has 13 residues. Unmatched junction bases numbered 7, after V lost 8 bases and J lost 5 bases. The CDR3 DNA is TGTGCCATCTTCGGACAGGGTGGAACTGAAGCTTTCTTT. Translating it yields CAIFGQGGTEAFF.

Details on this clonotype: One junction end does not reproduce the germline sequence, and a read error may be involved. The chain couples TRBV9 to TRBJ2-2; D may match TRBD1 or TRBD2 (6 bases each). This CDR3 comprises 16 residues. The germline V gene encodes CDR1 SGDLS and CDR2 YYNGEE. The CDR3 DNA sequence: TGTGCCAGCAGCGGGTCCGGGGGCGCGAGGACCGGGGGGCTGTTTTTT. This codes for CASSGSGGARTGGLFF.

This clonotype was seen a few times. The chain combines TRBV14 with TRBJ1-2; D gene uncertain. Germline V gives CDR1 SGHDN, CDR2 FVKESK. The CDR3 covers 13 residues. V lost 4 bases, J lost 8 bases, and 14 bases lay in between. The CDR3 loop reads CASSRAPGGGYTF. The CDR3 DNA sequence: TGTGCCAGCAGCCGCGCGCCCGGCGGAGGCTACACCTTC.

This clonotype showed up just a few times. In nucleotides, the CDR3 is TGTGCCAGCAGTAGGGTTTCGCAACGAACTAATGAAAAACTGTTTTTT. This gives the protein CASSRVSQRTNEKLFF. The rearrangement uses TRBV6-1 and TRBJ1-4; no definite D call. Germline CDR1 is MNHNS and CDR2 is SASEGT. This CDR3 is built from 16 residues. Trimming removed 5 bases at V and 1 base at J, with 14 bases between.

The chain combines TRBV27 with TRBJ2-2; D remains unclear. Germline CDR1 and CDR2: MNHEY and SMNVEV (reference sequence). The CDR3 is made up of 13 amino acids. The V gene lost 6 bases and the J gene lost 5 bases, with 10 bases spanning the gap. CDR3 bases: TGTGCCAGCAGAACAAGGCTGACCGGGGAGCTGTTTTTT. Translated, it gives CASRTRLTGELFF.

This clonotype turned up a few times. This rearrangement joins TRBV5-1 to TRBJ1-4; possibly TRBD1 for D (6 bases). Trimming took off 6 bases at V and 3 bases at J, with 21 bases between the two ends. The length of the CDR3 is 17 residues. The V gene's germline CDR1 is SGHRS and CDR2 YFSETQ. The CDR3 DNA is TGCGCCAGCAATCTCGTTACTCGAACAGGGTCTAATGAAAAACTGTTTTTT. Translation: CASNLVTRTGSNEKLFF.

The genes are TRBV20-1 and TRBJ1-5; TRBD1 is a possible D gene (5 bases). The CDR3 runs 16 residues. V was cut by 6 bases and J by 4 bases, with 22 bases left in between. Germline assignment: CDR1 DFQATT and CDR2 SNEGSKA (reference sequence). CDR3 residues: CSATLMGQTQNQPQHF. In DNA, the CDR3 is TGCAGTGCCACCCTTATGGGGCAGACCCAAAATCAGCCCCAGCATTTT.

In this sample, this clonotype turned up a few times. The chain employs TRBV5-1 and TRBJ2-7, with D possibly TRBD2 on 5 matching bases. CDR1 is SGHRS and CDR2 is YFSETQ in the germline V gene. Trimming stripped 5 bases from V and 2 bases from J, with 17 bases between. The CDR3 is made up of 15 amino acids. The CDR3 spells CASRQFLTGTYEQYF. The CDR3 DNA follows: TGCGCCAGCAGACAATTTCTTACCGGGACCTACGAGCAGTACTTC.

This clonotype was seen repeatedly, ten times or more. The chain joins TRBV20-1 to TRBJ2-1, with 8 bases aligning to TRBD2. The V gene's germline CDR1 is DFQATT and CDR2 SNEGSKA (reference sequence). The CDR3 length is 14 residues. Germline trimming cut 1 base from V and 6 bases from J; bases unmatched to any gene: 5. CDR3 sequence: CSARVAGGTNEQFF. The CDR3, as DNA: TGCAGTGCTAGAGTGGCGGGGGGTACCAATGAGCAGTTCTTC.

This clonotype was counted only a few times. The chain links TRBV11-2 to TRBJ2-5; 7 bases align to TRBD1. The CDR3 totals 15 residues. Germline CDR1 SGHAT, CDR2 FQNNGV. V trimming: 7 bases; J trimming: 0 bases; junction bases outside the gene matches: 8. DNA for the CDR3: TGTGCCAGCACAACGGGACAGAGGTACCAAGAGACCCAGTACTTC. Translated: CASTTGQRYQETQYF.

This clonotype was observed many times. The CDR3 protein is CSASLGASGVNNSPLHF. For the CDR3, the DNA is TGCAGTGCTAGCCTGGGGGCGTCAGGGGTGAATAATTCACCCCTCCACTTT. The chain joins TRBV20-1 to TRBJ1-6; possible D gene TRBD1, 6 bases. The CDR3 spans 17 residues. In germline, CDR1 is DFQATT, CDR2 SNEGSKA (reference sequence). V was shortened by 3 bases and J by 5 bases, with 20 bases between the two germline ends.

This chain connects TRBV9 to TRBJ2-5; 14 bases are shared with TRBD2. V shed 4 bases and J 0 bases; nucleotides not matched to a gene: 8. The CDR3 runs to 18 residues. Germline V gives CDR1 SGDLS, CDR2 YYNGEE. The CDR3 sequence is CASSLRLAGGPYQETQYF. CDR3 DNA sequence: TGTGCCAGCAGCCTGCGACTAGCGGGGGGGCCGTACCAAGAGACCCAGTACTTC.

The CDR3 bases are TGTGCCAGCAGCGGGGACCTGGGACCGATCTACAATGAGCAGTTCTTC. Translated, it gives CASSGDLGPIYNEQFF. The chain links TRBV7-6 to TRBJ2-1, with D perhaps being TRBD1 or TRBD2 (5 bases each). The germline V and J ends were trimmed by 5 bases and 3 bases, with 17 bases remaining between them. Per the germline V gene, CDR1 is SGHVS and CDR2 is FNYEAQ. CDR3 length: 16 amino acids.

This clonotype was seen a handful of times. The rearrangement joins TRBV9 to TRBJ2-5; no definite D call. CDR1 SGDLS and CDR2 YYNGEE come from the germline V gene. V lost 4 bases and J lost 3, with 13 bases in between. The CDR3 length is 14 residues. CDR3 bases: TGTGCCAGCAGCCCATCCGTTGTCGAAGAGACCCAGTACTTC. Encoded protein: CASSPSVVEETQYF.

The chain recombines TRBV20-1 with TRBJ2-5; a possible D gene is TRBD2 (5 bases). The CDR3 is 17 residues long. Germline CDR1 is DFQATT and CDR2 is SNEGSKA (reference sequence). V lost 4 bases to trimming and J lost 1 base, with 22 bases between them. CDR3 sequence (DNA): TGCAGTGCTATAAACTCCCAGCGGCACCTGATCCAAGAGACCCAGTACTTC. This sequence encodes CSAINSQRHLIQETQYF.

V is TRBV12-2 and J is TRBJ2-2; the table gives TRBD2 as D, unverified against the DNA. TRBV12-2 is marked as a pseudogene. This CDR3 spans 18 amino acids. DNA for the CDR3: TGTGCAAGTCGGCCACATTGGCGGGAGTCACGGTATCCCGGGGAGCTGTTTTTT. Protein: CASRPHWRESRYPGELFF.

This clonotype was observed a few times. The CDR3 region is CASSTSSGTAHDGADGYTF. For the CDR3, the DNA is TGTGCCAGCAGCACCTCGTCCGGGACAGCTCACGACGGGGCTGATGGCTACACCTTC. The genes are TRBV14 and TRBJ1-2, with 7 bases identical to TRBD1. Per the germline V gene, CDR1 is SGHDN and CDR2 is FVKESK. The CDR3 runs to 19 residues. J was trimmed by 6 bases and V by 5 bases; bases with no gene match: 24.

In its sample, this clonotype was seen many times. The chain recombines TRBV4-2 with TRBJ2-7; D remains unclear. The CDR3 is made up of 12 amino acids. V gave up 1 base and J gave up 6 bases, with 7 bases separating them. Germline CDR1 LGHNA, CDR2 YNFKEQ. DNA for the CDR3: TGTGCCAGCAGCCAAGGAGATTCCGAGCAGTACTTC. This codes for CASSQGDSEQYF.

This clonotype was picked up a small number of times. This CDR3 is CASRISGSNTGELFF. As DNA, the CDR3 is TGTGCCAGCAGGATTAGCGGATCTAACACCGGGGAGCTGTTTTTT. The V and J genes are TRBV12-3 or TRBV12-4 and TRBJ2-2; perhaps TRBD2 as D (6 bases). Between the trimmed V and J ends, which lost 6 bases and 2 bases, there was a span of 13 bases. CDR3 length: 15 amino acids.